One sample yielded the 17 T cell receptor beta chains listed below, sequenced in a study of tumor-infiltrating lymphocytes in primary liver carcinoma. Unsorted bulk tissue of about 19-31 mg yielded co-extracted RNA and DNA. A primer in the constant region served to generate TCR beta cDNA from 450 to 600 ng of total RNA. Three nested multiplex PCR rounds, a slightly modified ARM-PCR method, built the TCR beta libraries. Both of the initial two PCR rounds ran for approximately 11 cycles and employed TRBV1-TRBV30 forward primers alongside a C-beta reverse primer. In TCRdb, the multiplex PCR reads were re-called with MiXCR into one record per CDR3 protein. The sample consists of roughly 30,000 distinct CDR3 sequences, around 66% of them appearing once. Material: liver tumor tissue from sampling region 3. Indicated subset: tumor region T3, left-lateral pole. These receptors all stem from a woman aged 25 to 45 with primary liver carcinoma and hepatitis B virus infection.

On this clonotype: This may be a read error: a much more frequent sequence differs by one nucleotide. This chain joins TRBV12-3 or TRBV12-4 and TRBJ2-1; the match to TRBD2 covers 9 bases. The CDR3 runs 14 residues. V gave up 6 bases and J gave up 6 bases; unmatched junction bases: 6. CDR3 coding DNA: TGTGCCAGCAGCGAGGGACTAGCCATCAATGAGCAGTTCTTC. It translates to CASSEGLAINEQFF.

Comment on this clonotype: At one end the junction does not follow the germline gene, possibly because of a read error. The genes are TRBV6-5 and TRBJ2-1; a weak D match, TRBD2 (6 bases). Germline CDR1 is MNHEY and CDR2 is SVGAGI. There are 15 residues in the CDR3. CDR3 in amino acids: CASSRTNGSYDEQSF. CDR3 coding DNA: TGTGCCAGCAGTAGGACTAACGGCTCCTACGATGAGCAGTCCTTC.

Points on this clonotype: Possible read error: a much larger clone is one base away. The J gene is TRBJ2-5, the V gene TRBV29-1; possibly TRBD1 or TRBD2 for D (5 bases each). The CDR3 spans 15 residues. Germline assignment: CDR1 SQVTM and CDR2 ANQGSEA. The CDR3 spells CSVEGGIGEQETQHF. CDR3 DNA sequence: TGCAGCGTTGAAGGGGGGATAGGGGAACAAGAGACCCAGCACTTT. The variable domain in full, completed from reference TRBV29-1 and TRBJ2-5, reads SAVISQKPSRDICQRGTSLTIQCQVDSQVTMMFWYRQQPGQSLTLIATANQGSEATYESGFVIDKFPISRPNLTFSTLTVSNMSPEDSSIYLCSVEGGIGEQETQHFGPGTRLLVL.

There are a few counts of this clonotype. This sequence may be a read error, since a much larger clone differs from it by one base. The chain uses TRBV28 and TRBJ2-1, with 9 positions matching TRBD2. CDR1 is MDHEN and CDR2 is SYDVKM in the germline V gene. The length of the CDR3 is 18 residues. With V trimmed by 2 bases and J by 8 bases, 16 bases remained unmatched. CDR3 region: CASSLGREGFQRPDEQFF. The CDR3 DNA reads TGTGCCAGCAGTTTAGGGCGGGAGGGCTTCCAACGGCCCGATGAGCAGTTCTTC.

The gene calls are TRBV5-6 and TRBJ1-1; D not resolved. CDR1 is SGHDT and CDR2 is YYEEEE in the germline V gene. The CDR3 runs 12 residues. CDR3 DNA: TGTGTCATCGGGCGTGAGGACACTGAAGCTTTCTTT. It specifies CVIGREDTEAFF.

V gene TRBV13 combines with J gene TRBJ2-7; TRBD1 is a possible D gene (5 bases). CDR1 PRHDT and CDR2 FYEKMQ come from the germline V gene (reference sequence). V shed 9 bases and J shed 0 bases, with 18 bases lying between them. The CDR3 runs 15 residues. As DNA, the CDR3 is TGTGCCAGTATTGGATTCGGACACAACTCCTACGAGCAGTACTTC. This gives the protein CASIGFGHNSYEQYF. The entire variable domain, with the rest obtained from reference TRBV13 and TRBJ2-7, is as follows: AAGVIQSPRHLIKEKRETATLKCYPIPRHDTVYWYQQGPGQDPQFLISFYEKMQSDKGSIPDRFSAQQFSDYHSELNMSSLELGDSALYFCASIGFGHNSYEQYFGPGTRLTVT.

In its sample, this clonotype ranks as medium-sized. This chain joins TRBV5-8 and TRBJ2-7; D may be TRBD1 (5 bases). The CDR3 is made up of 14 amino acids. From germline, CDR1 is SGHTS and CDR2 YDEGEE. Trimming left V 0 bases short and J 3 bases short, with 10 bases between. Written as DNA, the CDR3 is TGTGCCAGCAGCTTGGAAGGGGTAGGCTACGAGCAGTACTTC. It specifies CASSLEGVGYEQYF.

The J gene is TRBJ2-7, the V gene TRBV29-1, with D possibly TRBD1 on 5 matching bases. Germline V CDR1 and CDR2: SQVTM, ANQGSEA. The CDR3 runs to 14 residues. Trimming left V 3 bases short and J 4 bases short, with 16 bases between. The CDR3 is CSVEQGSGGYEQYF. CDR3 DNA: TGCAGCGTTGAGCAGGGATCCGGCGGTTACGAGCAGTACTTC.

V and J are TRBV11-3 and TRBJ2-1, with 13 bases lining up with TRBD2. The CDR3 contains 15 residues. Trimming cost V 9 bases and J 8 bases; bases outside gene matches: 10. CDR1 SGHNT and CDR2 YENEEA come from the germline V gene. The CDR3 sequence: CASCRLAGGGYEQFF. CDR3 sequence (DNA): TGTGCCAGTTGTCGACTAGCGGGGGGTGGGTATGAGCAGTTCTTC.

With regard to this clonotype: A single base separates this from a much larger clone, so it may be a read error. The chain combines TRBV6-5 with TRBJ2-1; 7 bases fit TRBD2. The CDR3 is 11 amino acids. CDR1 MNHEY and CDR2 SVGAGI come from the germline V gene. CDR3 nucleotides: TGTGTCAGCGGGTGCGGGGGTGAGCAGTTCTTC. Residues: CVSGCGGEQFF.

This clonotype was seen a few times. The chain combines TRBV2 with TRBJ1-2; 7 nucleotides align to TRBD1. CDR1 is SNHLY, CDR2 FYNNEI, per germline. V shed 3 bases, J shed 2 bases, and the junction held 6 bases outside the gene matches. CDR3 length: 15 residues. CDR3 in amino acids: CASSETSQGNYGYTF. Written as DNA, the CDR3 is TGTGCCAGCAGTGAGACCTCACAGGGGAACTATGGCTACACCTTC. The entire variable domain, with the rest obtained from reference TRBV2 and TRBJ1-2, is as follows: EPEVTQTPSHQVTQMGQEVILRCVPISNHLYFYWYRQILGQKVEFLVSFYNNEISEKSEIFDDQFSVERPDGSNFTLKIRSTKLEDSAMYFCASSETSQGNYGYTFGSGTRLTVV.

This clonotype was counted between two and nine times. The chain employs TRBV20-1 and TRBJ2-1; no clear D gene. Germline CDR1 is DFQATT and CDR2 is SNEGSKA (reference sequence). The CDR3 has 10 residues. V lost 6 bases, J lost 13 bases, and 13 bases lay in between. The chain's CDR3 is CSAYIRAQFF. As DNA, the CDR3 is TGCAGTGCATATATTCGTGCACAGTTCTTC.

The chain couples TRBV11-3 to TRBJ2-1; TRBD2 aligns across 8 bases. CDR1 is SGHNT, CDR2 YENEEA, per germline. The ends lost 1 base at V and 13 bases at J; junction bases unmatched: 12. CDR3 length equals 15 residues. The DNA of the CDR3 is TGTGCCAGCAGCTTAGGGACTAGCTGGAGTCTTGAACAGTTCTTC. Translated: CASSLGTSWSLEQFF.

As to this clonotype: A much larger clone lies a single base off, so this may be a read error. This chain's CDR3 is CASSLTRYNDQFF. CDR3 sequence (DNA): TGTGCCAGCAGCCTGACACGCTACAATGATCAGTTCTTC. The genes are TRBV11-2 and TRBJ2-1; the D is unclear. This CDR3 is 13 amino acids long. The germline V gene has CDR1 SGHAT and CDR2 FQNNGV.

The V gene is TRBV6-5, the J gene TRBJ2-3; the D gene is possibly TRBD2 (8 bases). Germline V gives CDR1 MNHEY, CDR2 SVGAGI. The V gene lost 7 bases and the J gene lost 4 bases, with 18 bases spanning the gap. This CDR3 has 15 residues. CDR3 in amino acids: CASNSGDSGADTQYF. DNA of the CDR3: TGTGCCAGCAATAGCGGGGACAGTGGGGCAGATACGCAGTATTTT.

A note on this clonotype: A much more abundant neighbour one base away suggests this may be a read error. The gene calls are TRBV5-6 and TRBJ2-7, with 7 nucleotides matching TRBD2. In germline, CDR1 is SGHDT, CDR2 YYEEEE. Germline trimming cut 1 base from V and 8 bases from J; bases unmatched to any gene: 12. This CDR3 is built from 15 residues. The CDR3 sequence: CASSLFWRESDKQYF. In nucleotides, the CDR3 is TGTGCCAGCAGCTTGTTCTGGCGGGAGAGTGACAAGCAGTACTTC.

Remarks on this clonotype: A read error may account for a junction end that differs from germline. The chain uses TRBV10-3 and TRBJ2-1; D might be TRBD2 (5 bases). The CDR3 is 16 residues long. The germline CDR1 and CDR2 sequences are ENHRY and SYGVKD. The CDR3: CAISGSAVGAYNEQFF. Here the CDR3 DNA reads TGTGCCATAAGTGGGTCGGCAGTGGGAGCCTACAATGAGCAGTTCTTC.